This TCR beta chain was retrieved from a study of OX40 agonist ivuxolimab in advanced cancers. The count of this clone is one. Profiled with immunoSEQ multiplex PCR; TCRdb holds only in-frame clones, not every one. The sample carries approximately 30,000 clones, approximately 80% recorded once. The CDR3 loop spans 13 amino acids. Germline assignment: CDR1 PRHDT and CDR2 FYEKMQ (reference sequence). With V trimmed by 4 bases and J by 7 bases, 2 bases remained unmatched. This receptor was identified in an adult with an advanced solid tumor such as melanoma, head and neck, liver or kidney cancer. The chain employs TRBV13 and TRBJ2-2, with 8 bases lining up with TRBD2. Sequencing used CD4+ or CD8+ T cells sorted from blood, obtained in a trial of the OX40 agonist ivuxolimab. CDR3 in amino acids: CASSSRGGGELFF. CDR3 DNA sequence: TGTGCCAGCAGCTCCCGGGGGGGCGGGGAGCTGTTTTTT.